Listed here are 27 T cell receptor beta chains from one sample, sequenced in a study of PD-L1 blockade in urothelial cancer. Sequenced by immunoSEQ multiplex PCR; TCRdb stores in-frame clones only, minus some. The sample includes 50,000 to 65,000 clones, about 87% seen only once; the top ten take 5.8%. This specimen was PBMCs, taken around atezolizumab (anti-PD-L1) treatment. Receptor source: a man aged 40-50 years with urothelial cancer.

This sequence joins TRBV28 and TRBJ2-1; 7 bases match TRBD1. The CDR3 covers 15 residues. Losses at the gene ends were 1 base for V and 6 bases for J; bases not matched to a gene: 6. The germline gives CDR1 MDHEN, CDR2 SYDVKM. CDR3 in amino acids: CASSLLGQTANEQFF. The CDR3 DNA reads as TGTGCCAGCAGTTTATTGGGACAGACGGCCAATGAGCAGTTCTTC. Based on the CDR3 plus reference TRBV28 and TRBJ2-1, the full variable domain is DVKVTQSSRYLVKRTGEKVFLECVQDMDHENMFWYRQDPGLGLRLIYFSYDVKMKEKGDIPEGYSVSREKKERFSLILESASTNQTSMYLCASSLLGQTANEQFFGPGTRLTVL.

The genes are TRBV9 and TRBJ2-1; no clear D. Germline V gene sequence: CDR1 SGDLS, CDR2 YYNGEE. The CDR3 loop spans 15 amino acids. V shed 4 bases and J shed 6 bases, with 17 bases lying between them. The CDR3 reads CASSPPSTPGNEQFF. DNA of the CDR3: TGTGCCAGCAGCCCGCCTTCTACTCCCGGCAATGAGCAGTTCTTC.

In this sample, this clone turned up a few times. The chain joins TRBV11-1 to TRBJ2-2, with a possible D match to TRBD2 (6 bases). From germline, CDR1 is SGHAT and CDR2 FQDESV (reference sequence). CDR3 size: 15 residues. Trimming removed 2 bases at V and 5 bases at J, with 12 bases between. DNA of the CDR3: TGTGCCAGCAGCTTAAGGGACTGGCGTACCGGGGAGCTGTTTTTT. Translating it yields CASSLRDWRTGELFF.

The genes are TRBV19 and TRBJ2-3; 8 bases are shared with TRBD2. The J segment lost 0 bases and the V segment lost 6 bases, leaving 11 bases of the junction unmatched. This CDR3 has 17 residues. CDR1 is LNHDA and CDR2 is SQIVND in the germline V gene (reference sequence). In DNA form, the CDR3 reads TGTGCCAGTAGGCGGCGGGGGGTTTCTTCAAGCACAGATACGCAGTATTTT. As protein: CASRRRGVSSSTDTQYF.

The chain couples TRBV2 to TRBJ2-2; D unclear. The CDR3 covers 15 residues. Germline values: CDR1 SNHLY, CDR2 FYNNEI. V shed 6 bases and J shed 5 bases, with 16 bases lying between them. Here the CDR3 reads CASRILESLTGELFF. The DNA of the CDR3 is TGTGCCAGCAGGATCCTAGAGAGCTTGACCGGGGAGCTGTTTTTT.

The chain uses TRBV14 and TRBJ2-2; 8 nucleotides align to TRBD1. The CDR3 covers 17 residues. V lost 0 bases, J lost 5 bases, and 8 bases stayed unmatched. Germline-derived CDR1 and CDR2 are SGHDN and FVKESK. The CDR3 DNA reads as TGTGCCAGCAGCCAAGATCTTCCCGGACAGGGTACCGGGGAGCTGTTTTTT. It encodes CASSQDLPGQGTGELFF.

This clone was picked up a small number of times. The V call is TRBV11-2, the J call TRBJ2-5, with D unresolved. Germline CDR1 and CDR2: SGHAT and FQNNGV. CDR3 length equals 13 residues. V lost 5 bases to trimming and J lost 1 base, with 8 bases between them. The CDR3: CASSPSIQETQYF. CDR3 bases: TGTGCCAGCAGCCCATCCATCCAAGAGACCCAGTACTTC.

The chain couples TRBV7-3 to TRBJ1-2; 10 nucleotides agree with TRBD1. The V segment lost 8 bases and the J segment 8 bases; nucleotides outside the gene matches: 11. This CDR3 has 14 residues. Germline V gene data show CDR1 as SGHTA and CDR2 as FQGTGA. The CDR3, as DNA: TGTGCCAGCGGGGACCGGACAGGGGGGAAAGGCTACACCTTC. The encoded protein is CASGDRTGGKGYTF.

This rearrangement joins TRBV28 to TRBJ1-2; 7 bases are shared with TRBD1. With V trimmed by 4 bases and J by 2 bases, 7 bases remained unmatched. This CDR3 is 15 amino acids long. The germline V gene has CDR1 MDHEN and CDR2 SYDVKM. CDR3 nucleotides: TGTGCCAGCAGTTCACAGGGACAGTCAAACTATGGCTACACCTTC. Translating gives CASSSQGQSNYGYTF.

The chain uses TRBV4-3 and TRBJ1-1; D might be TRBD1 (6 bases). This CDR3 region has 14 residues. Germline loops: CDR1 LGHNA, CDR2 YSLEER. The V end was cut by 1 base, the J end by 5 bases, with 11 bases between. CDR3 nucleotide sequence: TGCGCCAGCAGCCAAGGGAGGGGGGGAACTGAAGCTTTCTTT. Translated, it gives CASSQGRGGTEAFF.

The V and J genes are TRBV5-4 and TRBJ1-2; tentative D call: TRBD1 (6 bases). Germline V gene lookup returns CDR1 SGHNT and CDR2 YYREEE (reference sequence). The CDR3 has 16 amino acids. Between the trimmed V and J ends, which lost 1 base and 8 bases, there was a span of 21 bases. CDR3 DNA sequence: TGTGCCAGCAGCTTGTGGGGGGGGCGCCCGGGGGGCGGCTACACCTTC. As protein: CASSLWGGRPGGGYTF. The full variable domain, completed using reference TRBV5-4 and TRBJ1-2, is ETGVTQSPTHLIKTRGQQVTLRCSSQSGHNTVSWYQQALGQGPQFIFQYYREEENGRGNFPPRFSGLQFPNYSSELNVNALELDDSALYLCASSLWGGRPGGGYTFGSGTRLTVV.

The CDR3 here is CASSSGGSHSNTGELFF. The CDR3 bases are TGTGCCAGCAGCTCCGGCGGGAGCCACTCGAACACCGGGGAGCTGTTTTTT. The chain couples TRBV7-2 to TRBJ2-2; TRBD2 matches 7 bases. The germline CDR1 and CDR2 sequences are SGHTA and FQGNSA. The CDR3 consists of 17 residues. Trimming cost V 4 bases and J 0 bases; bases outside gene matches: 8.

This clone was detected only a few times. The rearrangement links TRBV7-2 to TRBJ2-7; TRBD2 agrees at 7 bases. The V and J ends lost 3 bases and 7 bases, in that order; junction bases with no gene match: 9. The CDR3 extends over 14 amino acids. The germline V gene encodes CDR1 SGHTA and CDR2 FQGNSA. This CDR3 reads CASSLTSTPREQYF. The CDR3 nucleotides are TGTGCCAGCAGCTTGACTAGCACCCCTAGGGAGCAGTACTTC.

The V call is TRBV11-2, the J call TRBJ2-3; the D gene is possibly TRBD2 (6 bases). This CDR3 is built from 14 residues. Germline assignment: CDR1 SGHAT and CDR2 FQNNGV. V lost 4 bases, J lost 4 bases, and 12 bases lay in between. This chain's CDR3 is CASSSGEGPDTQYF. The CDR3 DNA reads TGTGCCAGCAGCTCGGGAGAAGGGCCAGATACGCAGTATTTT.

This clone was counted once. The genes are TRBV6-6 and TRBJ2-7, with 9 bases matching TRBD2. V trimming: 6 bases; J trimming: 7 bases; junction bases outside the gene matches: 7. Germline assignment: CDR1 MNHNY and CDR2 SVGAGI (reference sequence). CDR3 length equals 13 residues. CDR3 DNA sequence: TGTGCCAGCAGCTCAAGCGGGAGGAGGGAGCAGTACTTC. Translation gives CASSSSGRREQYF.

The genes are TRBV15 and TRBJ2-7; 10 nucleotides line up with TRBD2. Germline trimming cut 0 bases from V and 4 bases from J; bases unmatched to any gene: 3. Germline lookup yields CDR1 LNHNV and CDR2 YYDKDF (reference sequence). CDR3 size: 15 residues. CDR3 loop: CATSRDLAGVYEQYF. DNA for the CDR3: TGTGCCACCAGCAGAGACCTAGCGGGAGTATACGAGCAGTACTTC.

The chain has TRBV28 and TRBJ1-3, with no clear D. The germline CDR1 and CDR2 sequences are MDHEN and SYDVKM. The V end lost 5 bases, the J end lost 0 bases, and 14 bases lay between the germline ends. This CDR3 has 16 residues. CDR3 in amino acids: CASSTNLWSSGNTIYF. The CDR3 coding sequence is TGTGCCAGCAGTACTAATCTATGGAGCTCTGGAAACACCATATATTTT.

This chain links TRBV28 with TRBJ1-4, with TRBD1 identical over 7 bases. V was pared by 4 bases and J by 0 bases, with 11 bases of the junction left unmatched. The CDR3 has 18 residues. CDR1 and CDR2 (germline): MDHEN, SYDVKM. CDR3 amino acids: CASSSASLGGATNEKLFF. In nucleotides, the CDR3 is TGTGCCAGCAGTTCTGCTTCCCTAGGGGGCGCAACTAATGAAAAACTGTTTTTT.

V and J are TRBV11-2 and TRBJ2-6; D gene unclear. Germline V gives CDR1 SGHAT, CDR2 FQNNGV. The CDR3 totals 14 residues. Trimming removed 3 bases from V and 4 bases from J, with 7 bases in between. The CDR3 DNA sequence: TGTGCCAGCAGCTTGGCCCCCGGGGCCAACGTCCTGACTTTC. Encoded protein: CASSLAPGANVLTF. Using reference TRBV11-2 and TRBJ2-6 for the parts outside the CDR3, the full variable domain is EAGVAQSPRYKIIEKRQSVAFWCNPISGHATLYWYQQILGQGPKLLIQFQNNGVVDDSQLPKDRFSAERLKGVDSTLKIQPAKLEDSAVYLCASSLAPGANVLTFGAGSRLTVL.

The rearrangement uses TRBV27 and TRBJ1-1, with TRBD1 matching 8 bases. Germline V gene sequence: CDR1 MNHEY, CDR2 SMNVEV (reference sequence). V was clipped by 5 bases and J by 8 bases; unmatched bases: 4. The CDR3 loop spans 12 amino acids. CDR3 amino acids: CASSTGTGEAFF. The CDR3 nucleotides read TGTGCCAGCAGTACTGGGACAGGAGAAGCTTTCTTT.

The J gene is TRBJ2-1, the V gene TRBV7-9; TRBD1 is a possible D gene (6 bases). V was shortened by 5 bases and J by 0 bases, with 11 bases between the two germline ends. Looked up from germline, CDR1 is SEHNR and CDR2 is FQNEAQ (reference sequence). The CDR3 is 15 amino acids. The chain's CDR3 is CASSPLGASYNEQFF. CDR3 DNA: TGTGCCAGCAGCCCCCTGGGGGCCTCCTACAATGAGCAGTTCTTC.

The V and J genes are TRBV30 and TRBJ1-2; D not resolved. V was cut by 5 bases and J by 5 bases, with 15 bases left in between. From germline, CDR1 is GTSNPN and CDR2 SVGIG (reference sequence). The CDR3 consists of 13 residues. The CDR3, as DNA: TGTGCCTGGGGCCCCGGCCGCGGTTATGGCTACACCTTC. Translated: CAWGPGRGYGYTF. Supplemented by reference TRBV30 and TRBJ1-2, the full variable domain reads SQTIHQWPATLVQPVGSPLSLECTVEGTSNPNLYWYRQAAGRGLQLLFYSVGIGQISSEVPQNLSASRPQDRQFILSSKKLLLSDSGFYLCAWGPGRGYGYTFGSGTRLTVV.

The rearrangement links TRBV30 to TRBJ2-1; D remains unclear. CDR1 is GTSNPN and CDR2 is SVGIG in the germline V gene (reference sequence). This CDR3 has 14 amino acids. V lost 5 bases and J 0 bases, leaving 11 bases between the germline ends. CDR3 loop: CAWARRGSYNEQFF. The CDR3 region has the DNA TGTGCCTGGGCCCGCAGAGGCTCCTACAATGAGCAGTTCTTC.

CDR3 DNA: TGTGCCAGCAGCTTGGTTGCGGCCACAAATTCACCCCTCCACTTT. It is translated as CASSLVAATNSPLHF. The genes are TRBV5-8 and TRBJ1-6; D uncertain. This CDR3 has 15 amino acids. V was shortened by 0 bases and J by 7 bases, with 11 bases between the two germline ends. Germline-derived CDR1 and CDR2 are SGHTS and YDEGEE.

V and J are TRBV7-6 and TRBJ2-3, with 10 bases matching TRBD1. Germline loops: CDR1 SGHVS, CDR2 FNYEAQ. CDR3 length: 18 residues. J gave up 0 bases and V 2 bases, and 8 bases lay outside the gene matches. The CDR3 nucleotides are TGTGCCAGCAGCTTACGGGACAGGGGTTCCTTTAGCACAGATACGCAGTATTTT. Protein sequence: CASSLRDRGSFSTDTQYF.

The rearrangement uses TRBV4-2 and TRBJ2-1, with 11 positions matching TRBD2. The germline V gene has CDR1 LGHNA and CDR2 YNFKEQ. Trimming removed 3 bases from V and 5 bases from J; junction bases left unmatched: 9. This CDR3 region has 17 residues. Here the CDR3 reads CASSHGSGTSGNNEQFF. The CDR3 DNA follows: TGTGCCAGCAGCCATGGCTCCGGGACTAGCGGTAACAATGAGCAGTTCTTC.

The chain is built from TRBV5-1 and TRBJ2-7; 9 bases are shared with TRBD2. CDR3 length: 16 amino acids. With 0 bases clipped from V and 4 bases from J, the junction kept 8 bases outside the gene matches. The V gene's germline CDR1 is SGHRS and CDR2 YFSETQ. CDR3 in DNA: TGCGCCAGCAGCTTGGTTTCTAGCGGGAAACATTACGAGCAGTACTTC. Residues: CASSLVSSGKHYEQYF.